This entry describes one TCR beta chain. Approximately 10 milliliters was the volume of peripheral blood drawn from each donor. The authors isolated at least 7 million PBMCs per sample. The sample comes from a study of blood T cells in healthy people across ages. Primers used in a second PCR of about 6 to 11 cycles were a sample-barcoded 5' primer and a J-beta primer mix. Every molecule of cDNA carried a tag from a template-switch adaptor with 12 random nucleotides. From the 5' RACE reads, TCRdb called clonotypes with MiXCR, one entry per CDR3 protein. This table has approximately 790,000 distinct CDR3 sequences, about 59% appearing once. The CDR3 is made up of 16 amino acids. CDR1 and CDR2 (germline): SGHTA, FQGNSA. V lost 5 bases to trimming and J lost 9 bases, with 20 bases between them.

The sequence was collected from a man aged 25-45 years in good health. The sequencing sample was made of blood. The rearrangement joins TRBV7-2 to TRBJ1-6, with a weak D call TRBD1 (5 bases). In DNA, the CDR3 is TGTGCCAGCAGCCCAGCACTCGGTACAGGTGGTTCACCCCTCCACTTT. Translated: CASSPALGTGGSPLHF.